Given below is one TCR beta chain in context. This sample was included in a study of blood T cell repertoires in COVID-19. As for the study in general: Samples of COVID-19 (acute and convalescent) were obtained from the United States, Italy and Spain.

Source study methods: Reference gene primer amplification gave nucleated cell count estimates. TCRdb's table, derived via immunoSEQ multiplex PCR, lists solely in-frame clones and lacks some. V and J calls plus clone size are reproduced from that table; the DNA served to infer D and trimming. The data show about 360,000 clones, approximately 86% seen once. Enrolment of Seattle patients took place during active infection, and they were followed longitudinally. The clonotype comes from a woman aged 55 to 70 with COVID-19, enrolled during active disease. The specimen sequenced was peripheral blood.

This CDR3 is CASSMARNTIYF. DNA of the CDR3: TGTGCCAGCAGCATGGCCCGAAACACCATATATTTT. This chain joins TRBV11-3 and TRBJ1-3; D call uncertain. Germline V gene lookup returns CDR1 SGHNT and CDR2 YENEEA. CDR3 size: 12 residues. V was trimmed by 5 bases and J by 5 bases, leaving 7 bases between them.